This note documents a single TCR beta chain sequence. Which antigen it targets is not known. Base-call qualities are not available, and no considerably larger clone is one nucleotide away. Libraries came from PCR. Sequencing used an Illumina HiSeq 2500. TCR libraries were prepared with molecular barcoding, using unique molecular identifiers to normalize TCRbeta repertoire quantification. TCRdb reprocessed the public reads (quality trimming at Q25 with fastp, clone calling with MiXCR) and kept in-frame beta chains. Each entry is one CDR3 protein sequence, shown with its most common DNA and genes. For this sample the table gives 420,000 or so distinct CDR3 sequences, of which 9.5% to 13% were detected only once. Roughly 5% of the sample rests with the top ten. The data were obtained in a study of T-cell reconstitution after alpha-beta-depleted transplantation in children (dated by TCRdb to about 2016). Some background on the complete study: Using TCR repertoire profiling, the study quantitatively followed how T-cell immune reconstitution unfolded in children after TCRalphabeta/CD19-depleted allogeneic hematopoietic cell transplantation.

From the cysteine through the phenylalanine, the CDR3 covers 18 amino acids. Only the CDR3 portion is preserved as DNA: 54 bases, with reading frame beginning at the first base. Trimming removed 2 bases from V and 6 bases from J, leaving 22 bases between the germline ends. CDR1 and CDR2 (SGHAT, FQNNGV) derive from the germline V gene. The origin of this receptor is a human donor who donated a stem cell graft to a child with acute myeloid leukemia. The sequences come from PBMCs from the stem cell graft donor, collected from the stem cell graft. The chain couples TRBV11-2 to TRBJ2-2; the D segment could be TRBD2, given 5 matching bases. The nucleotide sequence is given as TGTGCCAGCAGCTTACTTGTGTTTGTGACTACGTCCGCCGGGGAGCTGTTTTTT. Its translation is CASSLLVFVTTSAGELFF.